Listed here are 25 T cell receptor beta chains from one sample, sequenced in a study of shared clonotypes between healthy human individuals. Sequencing was performed with immunoSEQ multiplex PCR; in TCRdb, only in-frame clones are kept and a portion is missing. The sample has about 2.2 million clones; 93% are singletons. The naive CD8 population came from CD45RO-negative cells selected for CCR7, without terminally differentiated effector memory CD45RA+ cells. Sample: naive CD8+ T cells from PBMCs. The receptors were sampled from a man aged 18 to 29 in good health. Some clones in this sample may be carry-over from other donors' samples.

This clone was seen only once. The genes are TRBV10-3 and TRBJ1-1; TRBD1 agrees at 8 bases. The length of the CDR3 is 13 residues. Germline CDR1 is ENHRY and CDR2 is SYGVKD. V dropped 6 bases and J dropped 1; count of bases not matched to a gene: 1. CDR3 sequence reads: CAIRGTGNTEAFF. CDR3 DNA: TGTGCCATCAGGGGGACAGGGAACACTGAAGCTTTCTTT.

This chain uses TRBV2 with TRBJ2-3; 9 bases match TRBD2. This CDR3 is 18 amino acids long. Germline V gene lookup returns CDR1 SNHLY and CDR2 FYNNEI. V shed 7 bases and J 4 bases; nucleotides not matched to a gene: 18. CDR3 protein: CASTGGPSGTGSADTQYF. The CDR3 region has the DNA TGTGCCAGCACGGGGGGGCCTAGCGGGACCGGGTCCGCAGATACGCAGTATTTT.

This clone was detected only once. J is TRBJ2-7 and V is TRBV9; 7 nucleotides agree with TRBD2. V shed 3 bases and J 5 bases; nucleotides not matched to a gene: 5. Germline-derived CDR1 and CDR2 are SGDLS and YYNGEE. The length of the CDR3 is 13 residues. This CDR3 reads CASSGGSRNEQYF. Here the CDR3 DNA reads TGTGCCAGCAGCGGCGGGAGTAGGAACGAGCAGTACTTC.

The rearrangement uses TRBV7-9 and TRBJ2-1; D is possibly TRBD2 (6 bases). The CDR3 extends over 15 amino acids. With 5 bases removed from V and 8 bases from J, the gap between germline ends came to 19 bases. The germline CDR1 and CDR2 sequences are SEHNR and FQNEAQ (reference sequence). The CDR3 here is CASSVLAVKTHEQFF. CDR3 nucleotide sequence: TGTGCCAGCAGCGTCTTAGCGGTGAAAACACATGAGCAGTTCTTC.

The rearrangement uses TRBV29-1 and TRBJ2-1, with D unclear. Deletions cut 0 bases from V and 4 bases from J, with 13 bases between. CDR3 length: 15 residues. Germline loops: CDR1 SQVTM, CDR2 ANQGSEA. The CDR3 bases are TGCAGCGTTGAAGATCGTCAGATAAGGTACAATGAGCAGTTCTTC. Protein sequence: CSVEDRQIRYNEQFF.

The chain combines TRBV11-2 with TRBJ2-1; TRBD1 is a possible D gene (6 bases). In germline, CDR1 is SGHAT, CDR2 FQNNGV. The CDR3 sequence is 11 residues long. The V gene lost 11 bases and the J gene lost 4 bases, with 9 bases spanning the gap. CDR3 residues: CASRGYNEQFF. Written as DNA, the CDR3 is TGTGCCTCTAGGGGGTACAATGAGCAGTTCTTC. Complete variable domain (other parts from reference TRBV11-2 and TRBJ2-1): EAGVAQSPRYKIIEKRQSVAFWCNPISGHATLYWYQQILGQGPKLLIQFQNNGVVDDSQLPKDRFSAERLKGVDSTLKIQPAKLEDSAVYLCASRGYNEQFFGPGTRLTVL.

A word on this clone: The same CDR3 arises from other DNA sequences in this sample as well. V usage is TRBV27 and J usage is TRBJ2-1; D remains ambiguous. Germline-derived CDR1 and CDR2 are MNHEY and SMNVEV (reference sequence). With 1 base removed from V and 9 bases from J, the gap between germline ends came to 4 bases. The CDR3 loop spans 11 amino acids. For the CDR3, the DNA is TGTGCCAGCAGTTTATTCGGTGAGCAGTTCTTC. It codes for CASSLFGEQFF.

The chain links TRBV4-3 to TRBJ2-3, with D perhaps matching TRBD2 (6 bases). Germline CDR1 LGHNA, CDR2 YSLEER. Deletions cut 4 bases from V and 1 base from J, with 12 bases between. The CDR3 has 15 amino acids. CDR3 amino acids: CASSLAAGRTDTQYF. The DNA for the CDR3 is TGCGCCAGCAGCCTAGCGGCGGGGCGCACAGATACGCAGTATTTT.

The V call is TRBV7-2, the J call TRBJ2-7; D possibly corresponds to TRBD2 (5 bases). Looked up from germline, CDR1 is SGHTA and CDR2 is FQGNSA. The CDR3 totals 14 residues. Trimming removed 2 bases at V and 2 bases at J, with 10 bases between. CDR3 coding DNA: TGTGCCAGCAGCTTACGGGGTACGACCTACGAGCAGTACTTC. Protein sequence: CASSLRGTTYEQYF.

The J gene is TRBJ2-2, the V gene TRBV27, with D perhaps assigned TRBD1 or TRBD2 (5 bases each). This CDR3 is built from 16 residues. Looked up from germline, CDR1 is MNHEY and CDR2 is SMNVEV (reference sequence). Trimming took 2 bases from V and 4 from J, leaving 14 bases between them. The CDR3, as DNA: TGTGCCAGCAGTTTAGGGCCCGGGGCCGGCACCGGGGAGCTGTTTTTT. Translated, it gives CASSLGPGAGTGELFF.

The chain employs TRBV7-9 and TRBJ2-3, with TRBD2 matching 9 bases. V dropped 0 bases and J dropped 2; count of bases not matched to a gene: 6. Germline lookup yields CDR1 SEHNR and CDR2 FQNEAQ (reference sequence). CDR3 length: 17 residues. This chain's CDR3 is CASSLAEAGGPTDTQYF. CDR3 nucleotides: TGTGCCAGCAGCTTAGCGGAGGCGGGAGGGCCCACAGATACGCAGTATTTT.

The rearrangement links TRBV4-2 to TRBJ1-4, with TRBD1 matching 9 bases. With 2 bases clipped from V and 8 bases from J, the junction kept 9 bases outside the gene matches. Germline CDR1 is LGHNA and CDR2 is YNFKEQ. The CDR3 length is 16 residues. The CDR3 nucleotides are TGTGCCAGCAGCCAAACCCCCGGGACAGGGAACGAAAAACTGTTTTTT. Amino acids: CASSQTPGTGNEKLFF.

This rearrangement joins TRBV10-3 to TRBJ2-1, with 7 bases identical to TRBD2. In germline, CDR1 is ENHRY, CDR2 SYGVKD. J lost 5 bases, V lost 9 bases, and 7 bases had no gene match. The CDR3 loop spans 13 amino acids. The CDR3 DNA follows: TGTGCCATTGCCCTAGCGGAAGACAATGAGCAGTTCTTC. Amino acids: CAIALAEDNEQFF.

About this clone itself: The sample carries other DNA sequences with the same CDR3. The chain links TRBV6-1 to TRBJ2-7; TRBD1 matches at 11 bases. Looked up from germline, CDR1 is MNHNS and CDR2 is SASEGT. The CDR3 consists of 14 residues. The J segment lost 4 bases and the V segment lost 3 bases, leaving 2 bases of the junction unmatched. The CDR3 region is CASSEGQGGYEQYF. DNA for the CDR3: TGTGCCAGCAGTGAGGGACAGGGGGGATACGAGCAGTACTTC.

The rearrangement uses TRBV27 and TRBJ2-1, with TRBD2 identical over 7 bases. There are 14 residues in the CDR3. CDR1 is MNHEY, CDR2 SMNVEV, per germline (reference sequence). Germline trimming cut 3 bases from V and 5 bases from J; bases unmatched to any gene: 4. The CDR3 coding sequence is TGTGCCAGCAGTTTCGGCGGGACTAACAATGAGCAGTTCTTC. Its translation: CASSFGGTNNEQFF.

The gene calls are TRBV7-6 and TRBJ2-7, with 8 bases lining up with TRBD1. Looked up from germline, CDR1 is SGHVS and CDR2 is FNYEAQ. This CDR3 has 15 amino acids. Trimming at V came to 4 bases and at J to 5 bases, leaving 10 bases not matched to a gene. CDR3 DNA: TGTGCCAGCAGCTCTGGTGTGGCAGGGGGCGACGAGCAGTACTTC. Encoded protein: CASSSGVAGGDEQYF. Full variable domain (outside the CDR3, taken from reference TRBV7-6 and TRBJ2-7): GAGVSQSPRYKVTKRGQDVALRCDPISGHVSLYWYRQALGQGPEFLTYFNYEAQQDKSGLPNDRFSAERPEGSISTLTIQRTEQRDSAMYRCASSSGVAGGDEQYFGPGTRLTVT.

The chain is built from TRBV7-9 and TRBJ1-1, with D perhaps TRBD1 (6 bases). The CDR3 loop spans 14 amino acids. V gave up 2 bases and J gave up 4 bases, with 11 bases separating them. Germline lookup yields CDR1 SEHNR and CDR2 FQNEAQ (reference sequence). CDR3 protein: CASSLISRGTEAFF. The DNA for the CDR3 is TGTGCCAGCAGCTTAATATCCAGGGGCACTGAAGCTTTCTTT.

In nucleotides, the CDR3 is TGTGCCAGCAGCTTAGAGGCTAGCGGGCCCTACAATGAGCAGTTCTTC. As protein: CASSLEASGPYNEQFF. The V call is TRBV11-2, the J call TRBJ2-1, with 8 bases that match TRBD2. V dropped 0 bases and J dropped 2; count of bases not matched to a gene: 3. From germline, CDR1 is SGHAT and CDR2 FQNNGV. The CDR3 is 16 residues long. Using reference TRBV11-2 and TRBJ2-1 for the parts outside the CDR3, the full variable domain is EAGVAQSPRYKIIEKRQSVAFWCNPISGHATLYWYQQILGQGPKLLIQFQNNGVVDDSQLPKDRFSAERLKGVDSTLKIQPAKLEDSAVYLCASSLEASGPYNEQFFGPGTRLTVL.

V is TRBV30 and J is TRBJ1-1; D gene unclear. V was shortened by 0 bases and J by 1 base, with 9 bases between the two germline ends. The CDR3 sequence is 14 residues long. Germline V CDR1 and CDR2: GTSNPN, SVGIG (reference sequence). The CDR3 DNA sequence: TGTGCCTGGAGTGTACGGCTACAGAACACTGAAGCTTTCTTT. The encoded protein is CAWSVRLQNTEAFF.

This rearrangement joins TRBV7-2 to TRBJ1-4; 7 bases line up with TRBD1. V shed 5 bases and J 1 base; nucleotides not matched to a gene: 4. CDR3 length: 15 residues. Germline values: CDR1 SGHTA, CDR2 FQGNSA. CDR3: CASSPRQGTNEKLFF. CDR3 bases: TGTGCCAGCAGCCCAAGACAGGGAACTAATGAAAAACTGTTTTTT. The full variable domain, with the rest looked up from reference TRBV7-2 and TRBJ1-4, is GAGVSQSPSNKVTEKGKDVELRCDPISGHTALYWYRQSLGQGLEFLIYFQGNSAPDKSGLPSDRFSAERTGGSVSTLTIQRTQQEDSAVYLCASSPRQGTNEKLFFGSGTQLSVL.

V is TRBV7-9 and J is TRBJ2-1, with a tentative D call TRBD1 (5 bases). The ends were cut back, 2 bases at V and 3 bases at J, with 8 bases in the middle. CDR3 size: 14 residues. Germline lookup yields CDR1 SEHNR and CDR2 FQNEAQ (reference sequence). The CDR3 bases are TGTGCCAGCAGCTTACCCCAGGGCTACAATGAGCAGTTCTTC. Translation gives CASSLPQGYNEQFF.

Worth noting for this clone: At the DNA level, this CDR3 is encoded by other sequences in the same sample as well. V usage is TRBV5-1 and J usage is TRBJ2-1; possibly TRBD1 for D (6 bases). Germline V CDR1 and CDR2: SGHRS, YFSETQ. The CDR3 runs 13 residues. V shed 0 bases and J shed 7 bases, with 8 bases lying between them. CDR3 in amino acids: CASSLDRDNEQFF. The CDR3 nucleotides read TGCGCCAGCAGCTTGGACAGGGATAATGAGCAGTTCTTC.

The chain is built from TRBV4-1 and TRBJ1-1; a weak D match, TRBD1 (6 bases). CDR1 and CDR2 from the germline V gene are MGHRA and YSYEKL. The CDR3 extends over 14 amino acids. Trimming shortened V by 0 bases and J by 3 bases, and 8 bases separated the two germline ends. The CDR3 sequence is CASSQDEGDTEAFF. The CDR3 DNA reads TGCGCCAGCAGCCAAGATGAGGGGGACACTGAAGCTTTCTTT.

The chain links TRBV7-9 to TRBJ2-3, with a weak D call TRBD1 (7 bases). V lost 4 bases, J lost 4 bases, and 24 bases lay in between. In germline, CDR1 is SEHNR, CDR2 FQNEAQ (reference sequence). CDR3 length: 18 amino acids. As DNA, the CDR3 is TGTGCCAGCAGCTCACAGTCCCCAGGGGGGATCCTTCCAGATACGCAGTATTTT. Translating it yields CASSSQSPGGILPDTQYF.

A single count supports this clone. The chain has TRBV27 and TRBJ2-7, with 9 bases fitting TRBD2. V lost 5 bases to trimming and J lost 0 bases; unmatched junction nucleotides: 5. Germline loops: CDR1 MNHEY, CDR2 SMNVEV (reference sequence). The CDR3 spans 15 residues. The CDR3 loop reads CASSILAGRSYEQYF. Written as DNA, the CDR3 is TGTGCCAGCAGTATCCTAGCGGGACGCTCCTACGAGCAGTACTTC.